This T cell receptor beta chain was identified during a study of cytomegalovirus exposure and HLA in healthy donors. Findings and limits, study-wide: Earlier analysis looked at TCR beta V segments, and most were productive about 90% or about 30% of the time.

The PCR contained 60 Vbeta and 13 Jbeta primers. TCRdb keeps only in-frame clones here, not all; method: immunoSEQ multiplex PCR. The table records fewer than 90,000 clones, approximately 70% of them present only once. The CDR3 extends over 17 amino acids. V was clipped by 5 bases and J by 3 bases; unmatched bases: 9. Per germline, CDR1 LNHDA and CDR2 SQIVND (reference sequence). As for this clone: The antigen is undetermined.

The clonotype comes from a woman between 50 and 59 years old in good health and CMV-seropositive. The chain carries TRBV19 and TRBJ2-5, with 13 bases aligning to TRBD2. Sequencing input: PBMCs. The CDR3 sequence: CASSPRTSGRLKETQYF. DNA of the CDR3: TGTGCCAGTAGTCCGCGGACTAGCGGGAGACTAAAAGAGACCCAGTACTTC.